This entry concerns a single T cell receptor beta chain. What it binds is not known. The data belong to a study of cytomegalovirus exposure and HLA in healthy donors. General observations from the study: Productive status was seen about 87% or about 30% of the time for most TCR beta V segments in an earlier analysis. An analysis that was carried out later associated 15,000 to 20,000 TCR beta sequences with HLA alleles at 0.05 false discovery rate. There were reportedly fewer N-insertions in an Asian-associated ancestry cluster than the roughly 700-donor mean, in a later analysis.

The primer mix had 60 Vbeta and 13 Jbeta primers. The data were produced by immunoSEQ multiplex PCR, yet TCRdb's version contains in-frame clones alone and is incomplete. The sample consists of 150,000 to 200,000 clones, 79% of them appearing once. Sequenced input: PBMCs. The receptor was derived from a woman aged 30 to 39 in good health and CMV-seropositive.

CDR3: CSVDGRPNTEAFF. CDR3 nucleotides: TGCAGCGTTGACGGCAGGCCGAACACTGAAGCTTTCTTT. The V call is TRBV29-1, the J call TRBJ1-1; D unresolved. The length of the CDR3 is 13 residues. The germline V gene has CDR1 SQVTM and CDR2 ANQGSEA. The V end was cut by 3 bases, the J end by 1 base, with 9 bases between.